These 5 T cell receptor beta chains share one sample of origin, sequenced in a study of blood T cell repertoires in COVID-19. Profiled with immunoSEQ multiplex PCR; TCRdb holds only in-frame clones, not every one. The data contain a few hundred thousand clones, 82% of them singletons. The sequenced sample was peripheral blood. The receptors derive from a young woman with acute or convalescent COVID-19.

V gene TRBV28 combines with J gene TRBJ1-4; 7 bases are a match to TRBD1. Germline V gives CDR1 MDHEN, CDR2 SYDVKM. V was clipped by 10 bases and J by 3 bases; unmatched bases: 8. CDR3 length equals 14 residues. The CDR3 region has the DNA TGTGCCACCCAAACGGGACAGCCTAATGAAAAACTGTTTTTT. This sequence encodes CATQTGQPNEKLFF.

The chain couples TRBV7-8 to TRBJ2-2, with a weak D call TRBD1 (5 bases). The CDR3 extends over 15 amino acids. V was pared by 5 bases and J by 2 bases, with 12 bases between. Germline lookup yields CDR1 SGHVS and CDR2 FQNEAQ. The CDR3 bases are TGTGCCAGCAGCCTCCAGACAGTAAACACCGGGGAGCTGTTTTTT. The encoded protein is CASSLQTVNTGELFF.

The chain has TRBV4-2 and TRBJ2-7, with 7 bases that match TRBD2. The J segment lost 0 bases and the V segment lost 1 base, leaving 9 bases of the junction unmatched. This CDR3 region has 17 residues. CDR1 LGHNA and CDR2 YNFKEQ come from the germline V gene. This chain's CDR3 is CASSQGGLAALSYEQYF. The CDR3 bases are TGTGCCAGCAGCCAAGGTGGCCTAGCGGCCCTCTCCTACGAGCAGTACTTC.

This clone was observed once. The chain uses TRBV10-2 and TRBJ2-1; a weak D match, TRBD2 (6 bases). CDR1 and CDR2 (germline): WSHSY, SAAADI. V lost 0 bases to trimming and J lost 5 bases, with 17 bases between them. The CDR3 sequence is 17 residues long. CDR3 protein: CASSESGYGTADNEQFF. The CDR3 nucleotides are TGCGCCAGCAGTGAGTCGGGGTATGGGACTGCTGACAATGAGCAGTTCTTC.

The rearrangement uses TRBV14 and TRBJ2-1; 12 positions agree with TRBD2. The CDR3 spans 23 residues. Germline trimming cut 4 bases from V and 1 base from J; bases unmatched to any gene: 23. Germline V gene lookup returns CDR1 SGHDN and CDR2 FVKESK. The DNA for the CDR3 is TGTGCCAGCAGCCCCCTACTCGGCCTAGCGGGAGGGCCCTCTATAATTTCCTACAATGAGCAGTTCTTC. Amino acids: CASSPLLGLAGGPSIISYNEQFF.